Listed below are T cell receptor beta chains from one sample, sequenced in a study of OX40 agonist ivuxolimab in advanced cancers. Only in-frame clones appear in the TCRdb table, and some are missing; sequencing was by immunoSEQ multiplex PCR. Among tens of thousands of clones listed, 83% were seen once. The material sequenced was CD4+ or CD8+ T cells sorted from blood, taken in a trial of the OX40 agonist ivuxolimab. The receptors were gathered from an adult with an advanced solid tumor such as melanoma, head and neck, liver or kidney cancer. The CDR3 runs from the conserved cysteine through the conserved F or W. The D gene is left open where the match is weak. Only some rows state a clone size, as once, few, many or a class for expanded clones.

clone size: NA
D gene: NA
V gene: TRBV18
J gene: TRBJ2-2
CDR3 protein: CASSPLRTPFANTGELFF
CDR3 DNA: TGTGCCAGCTCACCACTCCGGACACCGTTCGCGAACACCGGGGAGCTGTTTTTT

clone size: NA
D gene: NA
V gene: TRBV6-5
J gene: TRBJ2-4
CDR3 protein: CASSYSGSKNIQYF
CDR3 DNA: TGTGCCAGCAGTTACTCAGGGTCCAAAAACATTCAGTACTTC

clone size: NA
D gene: NA
V gene: TRBV5-6
J gene: TRBJ2-3
CDR3 protein: CASSLHVAGTDTQYF
CDR3 DNA: TGTGCCAGCAGCTTGCACGTGGCAGGGACAGATACGCAGTATTTT

clone size: NA
D gene: NA
V gene: TRBV5-1
J gene: TRBJ1-4
CDR3 protein: CASSSSATNEKLFF
CDR3 DNA: TGCGCCAGCAGCTCATCGGCAACTAATGAAAAACTGTTTTTT

clone size: NA
D gene: NA
V gene: TRBV21-1
J gene: TRBJ1-5
CDR3 protein: CASSKEPSSEQGGSNQPQHF
CDR3 DNA: TGTGCCAGCAGCAAAGAGCCCTCGAGTGAACAGGGGGGTAGCAATCAGCCCCAGCATTTT

clone size: NA
D gene: TRBD1
V gene: TRBV30
J gene: TRBJ1-1
CDR3 protein: CAWAGTANTEAFF
CDR3 DNA: TGTGCCTGGGCCGGGACAGCGAACACTGAAGCTTTCTTT

clone size: NA
D gene: NA
V gene: TRBV30
J gene: TRBJ2-4
CDR3 protein: CAWTAENIQYF
CDR3 DNA: TGTGCCTGGACAGCCGAGAACATTCAGTACTTC

clone size: NA
D gene: NA
V gene: TRBV5-6
J gene: TRBJ2-3
CDR3 protein: CASSFTDTQYF
CDR3 DNA: TGTGCCAGCAGCTTCACAGATACGCAGTATTTT

clone size: few
D gene: NA
V gene: TRBV10-3
J gene: TRBJ2-7
CDR3 protein: CAISEQSYEQYF
CDR3 DNA: TGTGCCATCAGTGAACAGAGCTACGAGCAGTACTTC

clone size: NA
D gene: NA
V gene: TRBV2
J gene: TRBJ1-5
CDR3 protein: CASSAQMSNQPQHF
CDR3 DNA: TGTGCCAGCAGTGCACAGATGAGCAATCAGCCCCAGCATTTT

clone size: NA
D gene: TRBD1
V gene: TRBV6-5
J gene: TRBJ2-7
CDR3 protein: CASSDRGYEQYF
CDR3 DNA: TGTGCCAGCAGTGACAGGGGTTACGAGCAGTACTTC